Below, 30 T cell receptor beta chains from the same sample are listed, as sequenced in a study of T-cell memory formation after mild COVID-19 (dated by TCRdb to the early 2020s). Libraries came from 5' RACE. The sample was run on an Illumina NovaSeq 6000. TCRdb reprocessing: public reads trimmed at Q25 with fastp, clones called with MiXCR, in-frame beta chains kept. Every entry covers one CDR3 protein and lists the most common genes and DNA from its rows. Counted in this sample were around 200,000 distinct CDR3 sequences; more than 9% of them appeared once. Of the sample, 2.5% to 3.5% falls within the top ten clones. Sequencing was performed on PBMCs or a T cell subset sorted from them (not recorded which). Receptors originate from a man aged 18 to 29 who had mild COVID-19 (a few samples of this study predate the infection). The sample titles of this study are shuffled in the database, so cell type and time point are left out; the donor was told from shared clones.

This sequence joins TRBV7-2 and TRBJ1-4; D unclear. This CDR3 comprises 14 residues. CDR1 is SGHTA and CDR2 is FQGNSA in the germline V gene. Trimming took off 2 bases at V and 7 bases at J, with 11 bases between the two ends. The DNA of the CDR3 is TGTGCCAGCAGCTTACAGAGGAGAAGTGAAAAACTGTTTTTT. Residues: CASSLQRRSEKLFF.

The CDR3 coding sequence is TGTGCCAGCAGCCAAGAGGGAGGGGCTTCTGAAGCTTTCTTT. Translating it yields CASSQEGGASEAFF. The genes are TRBV3-1 and TRBJ1-1; D is possibly TRBD1 (5 bases). CDR1 and CDR2 from the germline V gene are LGHDT and YNNKEL (reference sequence). Trimming pared 0 bases from V and 6 bases from J, leaving 11 bases between. The CDR3 length is 14 residues.

The gene calls are TRBV28 and TRBJ2-3; 8 bases agree with TRBD2. The CDR3 is 14 residues long. Germline loops: CDR1 MDHEN, CDR2 SYDVKM. J was trimmed by 3 bases and V by 6 bases; bases with no gene match: 5. CDR3 DNA sequence: TGTGCCAGCAGGATAGCGGGACCTACAGATACGCAGTATTTT. It translates to CASRIAGPTDTQYF.

J is TRBJ2-7 and V is TRBV7-2, with 7 bases identical to TRBD1. With 2 bases clipped from V and 3 bases from J, the junction kept 7 bases outside the gene matches. Per the germline V gene, CDR1 is SGHTA and CDR2 is FQGNSA. The length of the CDR3 is 15 residues. The CDR3 sequence: CASSLRQGDGYEQYV. CDR3 nucleotides: TGTGCCAGCAGCTTACGCCAGGGGGACGGCTACGAGCAGTACGTC.

The V and J genes are TRBV7-2 and TRBJ2-5; the D gene is possibly TRBD1 (6 bases). Trimming cost V 3 bases and J 0 bases, with 8 bases left between them. Germline V lookup: CDR1 SGHTA, CDR2 FQGNSA. The CDR3 spans 14 residues. The CDR3 is CASSLYRDQETQYF. The CDR3 DNA is TGTGCCAGCAGCTTGTACAGGGACCAAGAGACCCAGTACTTC. The entire variable domain, with the rest obtained from reference TRBV7-2 and TRBJ2-5, is as follows: GAGVSQSPSNKVTEKGKDVELRCDPISGHTALYWYRQSLGQGLEFLIYFQGNSAPDKSGLPSDRFSAERTGGSVSTLTIQRTQQEDSAVYLCASSLYRDQETQYFGPGTRLLVL.

This clonotype was seen ten or more times. The germline gene is not matched at one end of the junction; a read error may be the cause. The chain joins TRBV7-2 to TRBJ2-3; TRBD2 agrees at 9 bases. This CDR3 is 14 amino acids long. The germline gives CDR1 SGHTA, CDR2 FQGNSA. The CDR3, as DNA: TGCGCCAGCTCGTCTAGCGGGGGCACAGATACGCAGTATTTT. Its translation is CASSSSGGTDTQYF.

J is TRBJ2-3 and V is TRBV6-5; the match to TRBD2 covers 9 bases. V was clipped by 2 bases and J by 4 bases; unmatched bases: 4. CDR3 size: 15 residues. Germline CDR1 reads MNHEY; CDR2 reads SVGAGI. CDR3: CASSYRAGGADTQYF. CDR3 in DNA: TGTGCCAGCAGTTACCGAGCGGGGGGAGCAGATACGCAGTATTTT.

This clonotype was seen more than once but under ten times. The chain uses TRBV20-1 and TRBJ1-2; unclear D gene. Germline loops: CDR1 DFQATT, CDR2 SNEGSKA (reference sequence). The germline V and J ends were trimmed by 3 bases and 8 bases, with 13 bases remaining between them. The CDR3 covers 12 residues. The CDR3 region is CSASEELKGYTF. CDR3 in DNA: TGCAGTGCTAGTGAGGAATTGAAGGGCTACACCTTC.

The table lists this clonotype with many counts. The chain links TRBV7-9 to TRBJ2-2; D is undetermined. Trimming cost V 2 bases and J 5 bases, with 6 bases left between them. The CDR3 runs 13 residues. Germline CDR1 is SEHNR and CDR2 is FQNEAQ (reference sequence). In DNA, the CDR3 is TGTGCCAGCAGCTTACTGGGAACCGGGGAGCTGTTTTTT. This codes for CASSLLGTGELFF.

The genes are TRBV5-1 and TRBJ1-5; the D is unclear. Trimming pared 4 bases from V and 5 bases from J, leaving 16 bases between. Germline CDR1 reads SGHRS; CDR2 reads YFSETQ. The CDR3 runs to 15 residues. In DNA, the CDR3 is TGCGCCAGCAGCCTTCTCGGGAGGGAGGATCAGCCCCAGCATTTT. Its protein is CASSLLGREDQPQHF.

V is TRBV27 and J is TRBJ1-4; unclear D gene. The length of the CDR3 is 15 residues. CDR1 is MNHEY, CDR2 SMNVEV, per germline (reference sequence). V shed 4 bases and J shed 8 bases, with 17 bases lying between them. CDR3 sequence: CASSSNLGGWEKLFF. In DNA form, the CDR3 reads TGTGCCAGCAGTTCCAATTTAGGAGGGTGGGAAAAACTGTTTTTT.

Only one count was recorded for this clonotype. The rearrangement uses TRBV28 and TRBJ1-5, with D perhaps matching TRBD1 (5 bases). This CDR3 comprises 16 residues. From germline, CDR1 is MDHEN and CDR2 SYDVKM. V was clipped by 6 bases and J by 0 bases, with 15 bases between them. The CDR3 protein is CASSLIGGVSNQPQHF. CDR3 in DNA: TGTGCCAGCAGCCTTATCGGGGGGGTTAGCAATCAGCCCCAGCATTTT.

This clonotype was counted only a few times. The chain couples TRBV4-1 to TRBJ2-7, with D possibly matching TRBD1 (6 bases). Per the germline V gene, CDR1 is MGHRA and CDR2 is YSYEKL. The CDR3 extends over 13 amino acids. V shed 4 bases and J shed 1 base, with 8 bases lying between them. CDR3 sequence reads: CASSRQVSYEQYF. CDR3 DNA sequence: TGCGCCAGCAGCCGACAGGTTTCCTACGAGCAGTACTTC.

This clonotype was counted a few times. V is TRBV7-2 and J is TRBJ2-7, with D unresolved. Germline V gene lookup returns CDR1 SGHTA and CDR2 FQGNSA. CDR3 size: 14 residues. V was trimmed by 1 base and J by 9 bases, leaving 16 bases between them. The CDR3 DNA reads as TGTGCCAGCAGCTTAGAGAGCAAATCTACGACGCAGTACGTC. Protein sequence: CASSLESKSTTQYV.

The rearrangement joins TRBV7-3 to TRBJ2-3, with 10 bases that match TRBD2. This CDR3 region has 13 residues. CDR1 and CDR2 from the germline V gene are SGHTA and FQGTGA. V was pared by 4 bases and J by 12 bases, with 7 bases of the junction left unmatched. CDR3 DNA: TGTGCCAGCAGCTCGGGACTAGCGATTACCCAGTATTTT. Protein product: CASSSGLAITQYF.

There are many counts of this clonotype. The rearrangement links TRBV5-1 to TRBJ2-3; D is perhaps TRBD1 or TRBD2 (6 bases each). Per the germline V gene, CDR1 is SGHRS and CDR2 is YFSETQ. Trimming took 0 bases from V and 3 from J, leaving 11 bases between them. CDR3 size: 15 residues. The CDR3 DNA reads TGCGCCAGCAGCTTGGCGGGGGCCGGGACAGATACGCAGTATTTT. This gives the protein CASSLAGAGTDTQYF.

The table lists this clonotype with a few counts. This chain connects TRBV10-3 to TRBJ2-3; 7 nucleotides match TRBD2. The CDR3 loop spans 13 amino acids. The germline gives CDR1 ENHRY, CDR2 SYGVKD. V was clipped by 4 bases and J by 8 bases; unmatched bases: 6. This CDR3 reads CAISVLAEGTQYF. The CDR3 DNA reads TGTGCCATCAGTGTTCTAGCGGAGGGTACGCAGTATTTT.

This clonotype has more than one count but fewer than ten. This chain links TRBV3-1 with TRBJ2-7; D is undetermined. This CDR3 spans 14 amino acids. Germline V CDR1 and CDR2: LGHDT, YNNKEL (reference sequence). Trimming pared 2 bases from V and 1 base from J, leaving 9 bases between. The CDR3 region has the DNA TGTGCCAGCAGCCAATTTAGTGAGTCCTACGAGCAGTACTTC. Its translation is CASSQFSESYEQYF.

The V call is TRBV12-3 or TRBV12-4, the J call TRBJ1-2; tentative D call: TRBD1 (5 bases). Trimming removed 2 bases at V and 7 bases at J, with 20 bases between. This CDR3 has 16 residues. CDR3 in amino acids: CASSLWGEGQLVGYTF. CDR3 nucleotide sequence: TGTGCCAGCAGTTTATGGGGGGAGGGTCAACTGGTTGGCTACACCTTC.

The rearrangement links TRBV6-6 to TRBJ1-2; a possible D gene is TRBD1 (5 bases). CDR3 length equals 14 residues. Looked up from germline, CDR1 is MNHNY and CDR2 is SVGAGI (reference sequence). The V and J ends lost 7 bases and 4 bases respectively, with 16 bases between them. CDR3 in DNA: TGTGCCAGCACAGAGGGACCGGCACCCTATGGCTACACCTTC. It specifies CASTEGPAPYGYTF.

The table lists this clonotype with a few counts. The chain combines TRBV9 with TRBJ2-3; perhaps TRBD2 as D (5 bases). With 0 bases removed from V and 6 bases from J, the gap between germline ends came to 8 bases. This CDR3 has 13 residues. CDR1 is SGDLS and CDR2 is YYNGEE in the germline V gene. CDR3 nucleotide sequence: TGTGCCAGCAGCGTAGCTACGGGGGATACGCAGTATTTT. It translates to CASSVATGDTQYF.

This clonotype appeared a few times. This chain joins TRBV6-5 and TRBJ2-7; no reliable D call. Germline lookup yields CDR1 MNHEY and CDR2 SVGAGI. CDR3 length: 14 amino acids. Trimming pared 2 bases from V and 0 bases from J, leaving 8 bases between. The CDR3 DNA sequence: TGTGCCAGCAGTTACCGTCGGAACTCCTACGAGCAGTACTTC. It translates to CASSYRRNSYEQYF.

The chain uses TRBV4-3 and TRBJ1-3; 11 positions match TRBD1. Germline lookup yields CDR1 LGHNA and CDR2 YSLEER. CDR3 length equals 15 residues. Germline trimming cut 4 bases from V and 8 bases from J; bases unmatched to any gene: 7. This CDR3 reads CASSRGDRGEDTIYF. The CDR3 nucleotides are TGCGCCAGCAGCCGTGGGGACAGGGGGGAAGACACCATATATTTT.

The chain employs TRBV7-9 and TRBJ2-7; a possible D gene is TRBD2 (5 bases). The CDR3 contains 12 residues. V was cut by 4 bases and J by 4 bases, with 8 bases left in between. In germline, CDR1 is SEHNR, CDR2 FQNEAQ (reference sequence). The CDR3 here is CASSSRGYEQYV. Here the CDR3 DNA reads TGTGCCAGCAGCTCCCGCGGGTACGAGCAGTACGTC.

J is TRBJ2-1 and V is TRBV10-2, with 9 bases that match TRBD2. This CDR3 is built from 16 residues. Germline V gene sequence: CDR1 WSHSY, CDR2 SAAADI. Trimming at V came to 7 bases and at J to 10 bases, leaving 17 bases not matched to a gene. The CDR3 sequence is CASKSQREAANYEQFF. The CDR3 DNA is TGCGCCAGCAAGTCGCAGCGGGAGGCCGCAAACTACGAGCAGTTCTTC.

This clonotype was picked up a small number of times. The rearrangement uses TRBV4-1 and TRBJ2-3, with no clear D. With 0 bases removed from V and 4 bases from J, the gap between germline ends came to 11 bases. From germline, CDR1 is MGHRA and CDR2 YSYEKL. There are 15 residues in the CDR3. CDR3 in DNA: TGCGCCAGCAGCCAAGAAGGTTCCGGCTCAGATACGCAGTATTTT. It codes for CASSQEGSGSDTQYF.

The rearrangement uses TRBV12-3 or TRBV12-4 and TRBJ1-5; 7 bases fit TRBD1. This CDR3 spans 15 amino acids. The V and J ends lost 6 bases and 1 base, in that order; junction bases with no gene match: 6. The CDR3 here is CASRLQGTSNQPQHF. The CDR3 region has the DNA TGTGCCAGCAGGCTACAGGGGACGAGCAATCAGCCCCAGCATTTT.

The V and J genes are TRBV3-1 and TRBJ1-2, with unresolved D. Trimming pared 7 bases from V and 8 bases from J, leaving 17 bases between. This CDR3 is 13 amino acids long. CDR1 is LGHDT and CDR2 is YNNKEL in the germline V gene (reference sequence). CDR3 sequence (DNA): TGTGCCAGCACTCTGCTAGGCACCGAGGGCTACACCTTC. Translated, it gives CASTLLGTEGYTF.

This clonotype was counted between two and nine times. V is TRBV12-3 or TRBV12-4 and J is TRBJ2-3; perhaps TRBD1 as D (5 bases). Trimming pared 0 bases from V and 2 bases from J, leaving 12 bases between. The CDR3 spans 16 residues. CDR3: CASSLAIKGFTDTQYF. CDR3 sequence (DNA): TGTGCCAGCAGTTTAGCGATAAAGGGGTTCACAGATACGCAGTATTTT.

This clonotype occurred a few times. The chain recombines TRBV4-3 with TRBJ2-7; D is ambiguous. This CDR3 has 15 amino acids. The germline V and J ends were trimmed by 0 bases and 2 bases, with 11 bases remaining between them. Germline lookup yields CDR1 LGHNA and CDR2 YSLEER. CDR3 residues: CASSQDLTRPYEQYF. The CDR3 region has the DNA TGCGCCAGCAGCCAAGATCTTACAAGGCCCTACGAGCAGTACTTC.